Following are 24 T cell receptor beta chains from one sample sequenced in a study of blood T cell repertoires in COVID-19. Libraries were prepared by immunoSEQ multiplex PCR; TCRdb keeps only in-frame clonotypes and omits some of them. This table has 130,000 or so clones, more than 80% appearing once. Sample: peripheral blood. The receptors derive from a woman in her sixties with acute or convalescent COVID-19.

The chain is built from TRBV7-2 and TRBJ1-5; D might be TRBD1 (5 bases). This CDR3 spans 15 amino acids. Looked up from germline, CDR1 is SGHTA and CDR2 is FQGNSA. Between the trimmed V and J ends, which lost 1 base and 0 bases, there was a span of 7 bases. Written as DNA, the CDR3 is TGTGCCAGCAGCTTAGGGGGCAGTAGCAATCAGCCCCAGCATTTT. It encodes CASSLGGSSNQPQHF.

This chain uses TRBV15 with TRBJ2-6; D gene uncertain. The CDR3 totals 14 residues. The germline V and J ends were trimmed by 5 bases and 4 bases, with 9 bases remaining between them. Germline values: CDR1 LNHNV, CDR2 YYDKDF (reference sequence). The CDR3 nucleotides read TGTGCCACCAGCTCCCGAGGAGGGGCCAACGTCCTGACTTTC. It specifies CATSSRGGANVLTF.

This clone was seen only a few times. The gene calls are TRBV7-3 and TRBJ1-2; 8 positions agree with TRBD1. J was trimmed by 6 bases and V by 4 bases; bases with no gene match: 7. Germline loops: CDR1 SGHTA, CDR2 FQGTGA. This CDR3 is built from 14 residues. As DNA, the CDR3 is TGTGCCAGCAGCTACGACGGGACAGGAGATGGCTACACCTTC. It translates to CASSYDGTGDGYTF.

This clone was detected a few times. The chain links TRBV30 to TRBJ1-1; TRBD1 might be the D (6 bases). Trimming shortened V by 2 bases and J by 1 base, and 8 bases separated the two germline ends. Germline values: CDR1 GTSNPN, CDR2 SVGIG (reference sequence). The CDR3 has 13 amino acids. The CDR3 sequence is CAWSLGANTEAFF. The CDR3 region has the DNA TGTGCCTGGAGTTTGGGGGCGAACACTGAAGCTTTCTTT. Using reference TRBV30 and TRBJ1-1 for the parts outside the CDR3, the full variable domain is SQTIHQWPATLVQPVGSPLSLECTVEGTSNPNLYWYRQAAGRGLQLLFYSVGIGQISSEVPQNLSASRPQDRQFILSSKKLLLSDSGFYLCAWSLGANTEAFFGQGTRLTVV.

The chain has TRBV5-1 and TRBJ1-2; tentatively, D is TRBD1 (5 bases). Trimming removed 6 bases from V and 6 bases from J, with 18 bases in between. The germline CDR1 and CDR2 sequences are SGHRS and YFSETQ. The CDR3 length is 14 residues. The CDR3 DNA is TGCGCCAGCACGATCGGGCAGGGCGGGGATGGCTACACCTTC. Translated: CASTIGQGGDGYTF.

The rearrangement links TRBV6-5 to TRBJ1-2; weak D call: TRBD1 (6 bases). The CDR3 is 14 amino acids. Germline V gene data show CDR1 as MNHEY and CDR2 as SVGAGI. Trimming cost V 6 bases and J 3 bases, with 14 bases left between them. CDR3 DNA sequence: TGTGCCAGCAGACCCAACTACAGGGACTATGGCTACACCTTC. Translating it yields CASRPNYRDYGYTF.

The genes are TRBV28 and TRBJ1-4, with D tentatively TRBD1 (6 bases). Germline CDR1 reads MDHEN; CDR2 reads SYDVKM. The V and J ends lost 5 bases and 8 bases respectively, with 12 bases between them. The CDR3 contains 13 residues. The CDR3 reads CASSRNTGEKLFF. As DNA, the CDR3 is TGTGCCAGCAGTCGGAACACAGGGGAAAAACTGTTTTTT.

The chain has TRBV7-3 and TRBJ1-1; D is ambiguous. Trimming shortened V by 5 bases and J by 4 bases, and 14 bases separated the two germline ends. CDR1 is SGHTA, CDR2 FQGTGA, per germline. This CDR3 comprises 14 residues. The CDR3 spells CASSPTRSGTEAFF. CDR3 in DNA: TGTGCCAGCAGCCCGACACGTAGTGGCACTGAAGCTTTCTTT.

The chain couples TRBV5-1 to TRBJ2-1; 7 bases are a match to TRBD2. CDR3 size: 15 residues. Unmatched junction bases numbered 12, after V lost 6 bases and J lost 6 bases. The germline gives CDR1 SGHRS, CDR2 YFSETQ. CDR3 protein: CASKIRDYQANEQFF. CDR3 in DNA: TGCGCCAGCAAAATACGGGACTATCAGGCCAATGAGCAGTTCTTC.

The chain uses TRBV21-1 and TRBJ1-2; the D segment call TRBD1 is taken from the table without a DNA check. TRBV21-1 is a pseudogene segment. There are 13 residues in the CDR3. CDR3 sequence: CASTGGSSYGYTF. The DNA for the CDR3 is TGTGCCAGCACAGGGGGCTCATCCTATGGCTACACCTTC.

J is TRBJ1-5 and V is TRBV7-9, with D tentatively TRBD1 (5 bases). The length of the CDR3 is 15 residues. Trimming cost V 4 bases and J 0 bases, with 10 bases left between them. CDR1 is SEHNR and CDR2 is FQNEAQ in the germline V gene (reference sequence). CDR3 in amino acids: CASSSRGNSNQPQHF. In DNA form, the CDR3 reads TGTGCCAGCAGCTCCCGGGGGAATAGCAATCAGCCCCAGCATTTT.

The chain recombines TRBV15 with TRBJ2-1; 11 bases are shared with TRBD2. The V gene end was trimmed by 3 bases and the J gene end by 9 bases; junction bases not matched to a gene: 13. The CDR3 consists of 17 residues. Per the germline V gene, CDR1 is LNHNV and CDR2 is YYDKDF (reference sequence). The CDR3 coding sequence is TGTGCCACCAGCAGGGGAGGGCTCCTAGCGGGGGGCAGTGAGCAGTTCTTC. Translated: CATSRGGLLAGGSEQFF.

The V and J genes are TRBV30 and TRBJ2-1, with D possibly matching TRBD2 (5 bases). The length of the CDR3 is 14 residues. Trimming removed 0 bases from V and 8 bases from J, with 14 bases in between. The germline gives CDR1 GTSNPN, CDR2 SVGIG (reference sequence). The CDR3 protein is CAWSVLGSGDEQFF. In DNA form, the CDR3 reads TGTGCCTGGAGTGTATTGGGGTCCGGGGATGAGCAGTTCTTC.

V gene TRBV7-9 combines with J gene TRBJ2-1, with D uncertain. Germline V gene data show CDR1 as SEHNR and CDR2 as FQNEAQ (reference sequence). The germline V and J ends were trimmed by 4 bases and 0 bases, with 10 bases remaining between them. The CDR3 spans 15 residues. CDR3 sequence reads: CASSYRRSSYNEQFF. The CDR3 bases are TGTGCCAGCAGCTACCGCCGCAGCTCCTACAATGAGCAGTTCTTC.

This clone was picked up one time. The DNA for the CDR3 is TGTGCCACCAGTGAGCGGGACAGGGGGCTTTCTCAAGAGACCCAGTACTTC. Residues: CATSERDRGLSQETQYF. The V call is TRBV24-1, the J call TRBJ2-5; TRBD1 agrees at 12 bases. In germline, CDR1 is KGHDR, CDR2 SFDVKD. V shed 4 bases and J 2 bases; nucleotides not matched to a gene: 7. The CDR3 is made up of 17 amino acids.

CDR3 protein: CASSPLSREYEQYV. CDR3 DNA: TGCGCCAGCAGTCCTCTTTCCAGGGAATACGAGCAGTACGTC. The chain combines TRBV5-1 with TRBJ2-7; D might be TRBD1 (5 bases). Germline loops: CDR1 SGHRS, CDR2 YFSETQ. Trimming pared 5 bases from V and 4 bases from J, leaving 16 bases between. CDR3 length: 14 residues.

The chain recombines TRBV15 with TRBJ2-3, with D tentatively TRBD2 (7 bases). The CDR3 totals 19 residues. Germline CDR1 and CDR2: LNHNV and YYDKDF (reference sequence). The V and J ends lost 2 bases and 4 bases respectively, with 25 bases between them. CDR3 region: CATSRPRAGGRDEADTQYF. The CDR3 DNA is TGTGCCACCAGCAGACCGAGGGCCGGGGGGCGGGATGAGGCAGATACGCAGTATTTT.

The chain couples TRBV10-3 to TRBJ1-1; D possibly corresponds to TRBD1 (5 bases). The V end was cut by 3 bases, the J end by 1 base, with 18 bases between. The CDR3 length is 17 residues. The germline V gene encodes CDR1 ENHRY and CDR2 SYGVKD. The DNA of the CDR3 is TGTGCCATCAGTGAAGGTTATGGCAGGGAGGCGAACACTGAAGCTTTCTTT. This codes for CAISEGYGREANTEAFF.

CDR3 loop: CASSRLLAGGYGYTF. CDR3 nucleotides: TGTGCCAGTAGTCGCTTACTGGCGGGCGGATATGGCTACACCTTC. J is TRBJ1-2 and V is TRBV19; D is ambiguous. The V gene lost 5 bases and the J gene lost 5 bases, with 18 bases spanning the gap. Germline V gene lookup returns CDR1 LNHDA and CDR2 SQIVND (reference sequence). CDR3 length: 15 residues.

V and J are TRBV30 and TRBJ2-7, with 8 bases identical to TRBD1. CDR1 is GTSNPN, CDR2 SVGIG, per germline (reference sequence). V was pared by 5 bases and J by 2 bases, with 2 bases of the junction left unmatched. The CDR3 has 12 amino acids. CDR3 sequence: CAWWTGPYEQYF. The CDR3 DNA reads TGTGCCTGGTGGACAGGGCCCTACGAGCAGTACTTC.

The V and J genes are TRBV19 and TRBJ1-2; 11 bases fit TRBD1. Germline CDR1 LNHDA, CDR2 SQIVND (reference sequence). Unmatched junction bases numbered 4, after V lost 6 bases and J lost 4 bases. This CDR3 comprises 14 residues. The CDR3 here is CASSPGQGAYGYTF. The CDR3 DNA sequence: TGTGCCAGTAGCCCTGGACAGGGGGCCTATGGCTACACCTTC.

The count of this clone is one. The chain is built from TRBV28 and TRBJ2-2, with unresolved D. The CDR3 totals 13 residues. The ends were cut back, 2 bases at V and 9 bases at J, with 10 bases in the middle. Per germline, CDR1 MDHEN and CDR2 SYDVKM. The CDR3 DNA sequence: TGTGCCAGCAGTTTAGTGGCTCGCCGGGAGCTGTTTTTT. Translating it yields CASSLVARRELFF.

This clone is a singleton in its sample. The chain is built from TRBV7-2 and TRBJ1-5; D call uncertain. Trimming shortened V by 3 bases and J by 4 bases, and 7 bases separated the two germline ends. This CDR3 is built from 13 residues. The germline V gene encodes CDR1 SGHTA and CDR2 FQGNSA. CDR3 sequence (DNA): TGTGCCAGCAGCTTGGGCAGGAATCAGCCCCAGCATTTT. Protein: CASSLGRNQPQHF. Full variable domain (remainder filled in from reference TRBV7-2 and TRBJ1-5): GAGVSQSPSNKVTEKGKDVELRCDPISGHTALYWYRQSLGQGLEFLIYFQGNSAPDKSGLPSDRFSAERTGGSVSTLTIQRTQQEDSAVYLCASSLGRNQPQHFGDGTRLSIL.

CDR3: CATSDPGQITGELFF. CDR3 nucleotide sequence: TGTGCCACCAGTGACCCCGGACAGATCACCGGGGAGCTGTTTTTT. The chain has TRBV24-1 and TRBJ2-2; D perhaps matches TRBD1 (6 bases). V was clipped by 4 bases and J by 4 bases, with 12 bases between them. Germline V gives CDR1 KGHDR, CDR2 SFDVKD. This CDR3 is 15 amino acids long.